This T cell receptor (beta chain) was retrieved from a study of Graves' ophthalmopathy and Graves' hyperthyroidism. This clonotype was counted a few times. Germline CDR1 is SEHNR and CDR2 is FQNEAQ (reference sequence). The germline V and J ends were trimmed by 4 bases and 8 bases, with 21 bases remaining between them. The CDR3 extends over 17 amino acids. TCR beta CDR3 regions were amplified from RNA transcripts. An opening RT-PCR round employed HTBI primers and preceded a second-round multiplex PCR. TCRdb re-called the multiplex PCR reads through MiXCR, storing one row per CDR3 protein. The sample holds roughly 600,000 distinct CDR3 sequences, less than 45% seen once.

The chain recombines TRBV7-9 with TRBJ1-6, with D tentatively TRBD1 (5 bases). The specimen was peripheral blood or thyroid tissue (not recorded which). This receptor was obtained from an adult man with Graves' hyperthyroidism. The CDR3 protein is CASSSLRQGGFDSPLHF. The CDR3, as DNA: TGTGCCAGCAGCTCATTAAGGCAGGGCGGATTTGATTCACCCCTCCACTTT.